This T cell receptor (beta chain) was sequenced during a study of siplizumab effects on memory and regulatory T cells. Concerning this clone itself: Its antigen is as yet unknown.

From germline, CDR1 is SQVTM and CDR2 ANQGSEA. The CDR3 contains 12 residues. V lost 4 bases and J lost 8, with 14 bases in between. Profiled with immunoSEQ multiplex PCR; TCRdb holds only in-frame clones, not every one. The data show tens of thousands of clones, with 95% seen just once and about a fifth held by the top ten. General study results and limits: The study did not confirm that proliferating Tregs from siplizumab cultures were suppressive. Naive or memory phenotype was unassignable for roughly 75-96% of proliferating CD4+ or CD8+ clones.

This TCR was recovered from a human donor in good health. The specimen sequenced was CD8+ T cells sorted from blood. The gene calls are TRBV29-1 and TRBJ1-2; D unclear. CDR3 in DNA: TGCAGCGTTGGTGCAGATTCCGAGGGCTACACCTTC. Translation gives CSVGADSEGYTF.